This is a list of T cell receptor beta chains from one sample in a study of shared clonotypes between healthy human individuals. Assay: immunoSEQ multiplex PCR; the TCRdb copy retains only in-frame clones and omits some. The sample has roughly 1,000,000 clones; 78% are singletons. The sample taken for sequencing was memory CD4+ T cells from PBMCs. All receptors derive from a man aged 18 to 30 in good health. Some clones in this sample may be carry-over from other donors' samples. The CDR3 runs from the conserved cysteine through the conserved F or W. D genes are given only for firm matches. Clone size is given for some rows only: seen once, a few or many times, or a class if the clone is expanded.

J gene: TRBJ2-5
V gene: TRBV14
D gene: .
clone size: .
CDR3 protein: CASSQGGETQYF
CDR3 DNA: TGTGCCAGCAGCCAAGGCGGGGAGACCCAGTACTTC

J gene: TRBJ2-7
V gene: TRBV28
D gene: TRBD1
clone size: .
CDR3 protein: CASRLSQGAREQYF
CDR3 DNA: TGTGCCAGCAGGCTCTCACAGGGGGCCCGGGAGCAGTACTTC

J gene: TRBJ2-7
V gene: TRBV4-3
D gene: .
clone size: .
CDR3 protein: CASSQDRRGYEQYF
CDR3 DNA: TGCGCCAGCAGCCAGGATCGTCGGGGATACGAGCAGTACTTC

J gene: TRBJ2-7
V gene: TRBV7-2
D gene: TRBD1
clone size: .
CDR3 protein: CASSLTGTGAHEQYF
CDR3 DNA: TGTGCCAGCAGCTTAACCGGGACAGGGGCCCACGAGCAGTACTTC

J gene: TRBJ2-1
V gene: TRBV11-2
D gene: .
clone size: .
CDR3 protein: CASSLVYDSYNEQFF
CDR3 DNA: TGTGCCAGCAGCTTAGTTTATGACTCCTACAATGAGCAGTTCTTC

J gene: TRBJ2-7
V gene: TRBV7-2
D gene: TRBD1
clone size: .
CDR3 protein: CASSFPGQGTYEQYF
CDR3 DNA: TGTGCCAGCAGCTTCCCGGGACAGGGTACCTACGAGCAGTACTTC

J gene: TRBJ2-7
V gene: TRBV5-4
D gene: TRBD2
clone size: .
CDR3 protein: CASSSASSGWGHEQYF
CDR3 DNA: TGTGCCAGCAGCTCCGCCTCTAGCGGTTGGGGCCACGAGCAGTACTTC

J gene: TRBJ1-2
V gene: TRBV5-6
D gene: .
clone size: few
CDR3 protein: CASSLKQGVPGYTF
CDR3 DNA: TGTGCCAGCAGCTTAAAACAGGGAGTTCCTGGCTACACCTTC

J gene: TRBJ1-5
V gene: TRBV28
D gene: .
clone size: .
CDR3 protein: CASSTLTQRGASSNQPQHF
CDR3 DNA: TGTGCCAGCAGTACCCTTACCCAAAGGGGAGCTTCAAGCAATCAGCCCCAGCATTTT

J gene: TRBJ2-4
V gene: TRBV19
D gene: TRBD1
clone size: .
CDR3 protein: CASTRQGMVGNIQYF
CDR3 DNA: TGTGCCAGTACCCGACAGGGGATGGTCGGAAACATTCAGTACTTC

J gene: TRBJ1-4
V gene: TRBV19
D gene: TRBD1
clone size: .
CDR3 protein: CASRATGTGTSGKLFF
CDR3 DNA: TGTGCCAGTAGAGCAACCGGGACAGGGACTAGCGGAAAACTGTTTTTT

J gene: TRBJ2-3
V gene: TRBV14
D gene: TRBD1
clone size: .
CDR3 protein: CASSPGQGWGDTQYF
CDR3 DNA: TGTGCCAGCAGCCCTGGACAGGGGTGGGGAGATACGCAGTATTTT

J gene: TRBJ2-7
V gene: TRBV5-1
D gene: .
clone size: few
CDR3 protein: CASSLSGTNYEQYF
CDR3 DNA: TGCGCCAGCAGCTTGTCAGGGACGAATTACGAGCAGTACTTC

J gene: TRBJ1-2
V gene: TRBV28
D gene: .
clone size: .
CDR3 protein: CASHHPALNFQKGGYTF
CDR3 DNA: TGTGCCAGCCATCACCCGGCTCTTAATTTCCAAAAGGGCGGCTACACCTTC

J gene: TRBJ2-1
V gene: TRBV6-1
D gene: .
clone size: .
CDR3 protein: CASSRTNNEQFF
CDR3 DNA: TGTGCCAGCAGTAGAACAAACAATGAGCAGTTCTTC

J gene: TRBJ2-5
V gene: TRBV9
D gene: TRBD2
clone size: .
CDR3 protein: CASSVGSSGRVGETQYF
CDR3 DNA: TGTGCCAGCAGCGTAGGGTCGAGCGGGAGGGTTGGAGAGACCCAGTACTTC

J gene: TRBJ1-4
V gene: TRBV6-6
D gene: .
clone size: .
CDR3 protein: CASSYLGGGEKLFF
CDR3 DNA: TGTGCCAGCAGTTACTTAGGAGGAGGTGAAAAACTGTTTTTT

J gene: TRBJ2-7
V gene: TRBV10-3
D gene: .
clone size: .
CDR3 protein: CAISESTDDYEQYF
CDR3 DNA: TGTGCCATCAGTGAGTCTACTGACGATTACGAGCAGTACTTC

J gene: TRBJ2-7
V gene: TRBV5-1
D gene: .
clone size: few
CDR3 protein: CASSLAHRASYEQYF
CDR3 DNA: TGCGCCAGCAGCTTGGCCCACAGGGCTTCCTACGAGCAGTACTTC

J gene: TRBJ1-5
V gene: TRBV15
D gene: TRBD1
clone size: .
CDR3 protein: CATSRGGTGNVQPQHF
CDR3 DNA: TGTGCCACCAGCAGAGGGGGGACAGGGAATGTCCAGCCCCAGCATTTT

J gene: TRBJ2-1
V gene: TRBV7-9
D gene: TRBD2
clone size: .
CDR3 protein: CASSFGEGHEQFF
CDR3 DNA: TGTGCCAGCAGCTTCGGGGAGGGACATGAGCAGTTCTTC

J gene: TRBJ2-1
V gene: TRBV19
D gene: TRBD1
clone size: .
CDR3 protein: CASTSGDSYNEQFF
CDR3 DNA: TGTGCCAGTACCTCTGGGGACAGTTACAATGAGCAGTTCTTC

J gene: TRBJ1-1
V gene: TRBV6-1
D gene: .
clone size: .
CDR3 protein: CASENRRATEAFF
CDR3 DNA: TGTGCCAGCGAGAATCGACGTGCAACTGAAGCTTTCTTT

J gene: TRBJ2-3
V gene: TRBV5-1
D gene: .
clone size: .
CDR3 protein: CASSVPASPPTDTQYF
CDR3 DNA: TGCGCCAGCAGCGTGCCAGCGAGCCCCCCCACAGATACGCAGTATTTT

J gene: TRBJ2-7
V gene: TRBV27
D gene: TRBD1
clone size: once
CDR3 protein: CASSVYRGSFGYEQYF
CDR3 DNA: TGTGCCAGCAGTGTATACAGGGGGTCCTTTGGCTACGAGCAGTACTTC

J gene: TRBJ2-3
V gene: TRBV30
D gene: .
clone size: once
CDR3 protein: CAWAWGMDTQYF
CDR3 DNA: TGTGCCTGGGCCTGGGGAATGGATACGCAGTATTTT

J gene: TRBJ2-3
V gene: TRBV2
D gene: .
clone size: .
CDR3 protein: CASLAGGLGDTQYF
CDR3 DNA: TGTGCCAGTCTCGCAGGAGGGCTGGGAGATACGCAGTATTTT

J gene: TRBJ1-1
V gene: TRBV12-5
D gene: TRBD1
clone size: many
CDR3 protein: CASGTGDTEAFF
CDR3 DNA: TGTGCTAGTGGTACAGGGGACACTGAAGCTTTCTTT

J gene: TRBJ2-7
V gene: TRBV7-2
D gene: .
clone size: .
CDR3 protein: CASSLELSGYEQYF
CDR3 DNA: TGTGCCAGCAGCTTGGAACTTAGCGGCTACGAGCAGTACTTC

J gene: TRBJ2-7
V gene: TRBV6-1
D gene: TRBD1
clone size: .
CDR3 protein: CASTQTGAVSYEQYF
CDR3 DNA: TGTGCCAGCACTCAGACAGGGGCCGTCTCCTACGAGCAGTACTTC

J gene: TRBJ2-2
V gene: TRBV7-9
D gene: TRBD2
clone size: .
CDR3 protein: CASSLALSRAGGPGELFF
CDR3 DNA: TGTGCCAGCAGCTTAGCGCTAAGTAGAGCGGGAGGGCCCGGGGAGCTGTTTTTT

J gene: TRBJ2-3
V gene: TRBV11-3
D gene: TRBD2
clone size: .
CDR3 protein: CASSLGLGLSDTQYF
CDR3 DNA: TGTGCCAGCAGCCTGGGACTAGGTCTGTCAGATACGCAGTATTTT

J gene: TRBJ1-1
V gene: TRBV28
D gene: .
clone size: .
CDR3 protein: CASILARGVEAFF
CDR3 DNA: TGTGCCAGCATTCTGGCCCGGGGGGTTGAAGCTTTCTTT

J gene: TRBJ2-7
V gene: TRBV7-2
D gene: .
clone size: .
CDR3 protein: CASSPQAGSYEQYF
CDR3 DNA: TGTGCCAGCAGCCCACAAGCGGGCTCCTACGAGCAGTACTTC

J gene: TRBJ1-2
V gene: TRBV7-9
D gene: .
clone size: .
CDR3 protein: CASSLVEGSGYTF
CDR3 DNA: TGTGCCAGCAGCTTAGTTGAGGGATCTGGCTACACCTTC

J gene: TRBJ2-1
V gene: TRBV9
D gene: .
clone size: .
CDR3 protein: CASSVVGTIYNEQFF
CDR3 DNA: TGTGCCAGCAGCGTAGTCGGGACAATTTACAATGAGCAGTTCTTC

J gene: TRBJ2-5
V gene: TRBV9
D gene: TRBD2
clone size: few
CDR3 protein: CASSVEGTSETQYF
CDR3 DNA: TGTGCCAGCAGCGTAGAGGGGACTAGCGAGACCCAGTACTTC

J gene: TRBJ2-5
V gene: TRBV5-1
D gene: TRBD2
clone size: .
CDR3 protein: CASSILGLAGEETQYF
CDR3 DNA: TGCGCCAGCAGCATCCTAGGACTAGCGGGAGAAGAGACCCAGTACTTC

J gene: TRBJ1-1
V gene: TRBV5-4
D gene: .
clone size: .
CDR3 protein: CASSLDAELRNTEAFF
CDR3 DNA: TGTGCCAGCAGCTTAGACGCGGAGCTCAGGAACACTGAAGCTTTCTTT

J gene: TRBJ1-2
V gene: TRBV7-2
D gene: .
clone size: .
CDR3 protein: CASSERDGYGYTF
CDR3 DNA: TGTGCCAGCAGCGAAAGGGACGGCTATGGCTACACCTTC

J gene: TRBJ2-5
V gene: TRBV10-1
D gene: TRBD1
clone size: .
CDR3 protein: CASSEFGTEQETQYF
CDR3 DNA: TGCGCCAGCAGTGAGTTCGGGACAGAGCAAGAGACCCAGTACTTC

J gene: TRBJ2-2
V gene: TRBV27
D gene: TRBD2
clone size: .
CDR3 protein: CASSLHLADTGELFF
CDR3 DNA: TGTGCCAGCAGTTTACACCTAGCGGACACCGGGGAGCTGTTCTTT

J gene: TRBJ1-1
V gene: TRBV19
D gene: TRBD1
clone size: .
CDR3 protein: CASTLGTGKVNTEAFF
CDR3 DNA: TGTGCCAGTACCTTGGGGACAGGGAAGGTGAACACTGAAGCTTTCTTT

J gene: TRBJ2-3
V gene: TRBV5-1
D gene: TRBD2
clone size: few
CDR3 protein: CASSYTGGGVADTQYF
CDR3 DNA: TGCGCCAGCAGCTACACTGGCGGGGGGGTGGCAGATACGCAGTATTTT

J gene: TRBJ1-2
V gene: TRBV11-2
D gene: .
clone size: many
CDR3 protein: CASSLVAIGGYTF
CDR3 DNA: TGTGCCAGCAGCTTGGTGGCAATCGGTGGCTACACCTTC

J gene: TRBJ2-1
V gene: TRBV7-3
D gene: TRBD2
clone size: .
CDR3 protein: CASSPTLLAGKYNEQFF
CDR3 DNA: TGTGCCAGCAGCCCCACCCTACTAGCGGGGAAATACAATGAGCAGTTCTTC

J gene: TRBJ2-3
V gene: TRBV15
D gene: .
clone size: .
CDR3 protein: CATLPGHNTDTQYF
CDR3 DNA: TGTGCCACCCTACCGGGACACAACACAGATACGCAGTATTTT

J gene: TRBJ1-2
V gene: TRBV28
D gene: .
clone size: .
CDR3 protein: CASGGGSGYTF
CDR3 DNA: TGTGCCAGCGGAGGGGGTTCTGGCTACACCTTC

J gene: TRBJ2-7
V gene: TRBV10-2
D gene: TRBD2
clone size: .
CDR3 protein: CASSPDLREPSSTYEQYF
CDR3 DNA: TGCGCCAGCAGCCCGGACTTGCGGGAGCCTTCCTCCACCTACGAGCAGTACTTC

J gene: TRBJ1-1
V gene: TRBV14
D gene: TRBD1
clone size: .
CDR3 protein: CARVHRGGGETTEAFF
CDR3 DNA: TGTGCCAGGGTACACAGGGGAGGGGGCGAAACCACTGAAGCTTTCTTT

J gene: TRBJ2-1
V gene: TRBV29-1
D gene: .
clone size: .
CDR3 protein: CSVESSGEQFF
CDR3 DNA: TGCAGCGTTGAATCGTCAGGTGAGCAGTTCTTC

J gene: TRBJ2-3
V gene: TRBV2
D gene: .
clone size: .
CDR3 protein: CASKRFFTDTQYF
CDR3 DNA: TGTGCCAGCAAAAGGTTCTTCACAGATACGCAGTATTTT

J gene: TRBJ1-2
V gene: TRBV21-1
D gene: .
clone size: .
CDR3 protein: CASSKVRGGVAPNYGYTF
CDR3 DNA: TGTGCCAGCAGCAAAGTTAGGGGGGGAGTCGCCCCTAACTATGGCTACACCTTC

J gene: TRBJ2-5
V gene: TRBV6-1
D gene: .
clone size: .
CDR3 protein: CASSAGETQYF
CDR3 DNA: TGTGCCAGCAGTGCCGGAGAGACCCAGTACTTC

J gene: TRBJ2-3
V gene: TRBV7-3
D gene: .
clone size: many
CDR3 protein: CASSLGRSADTQYF
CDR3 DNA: TGTGCCAGCAGCTTAGGTCGGAGCGCAGATACGCAGTATTTT